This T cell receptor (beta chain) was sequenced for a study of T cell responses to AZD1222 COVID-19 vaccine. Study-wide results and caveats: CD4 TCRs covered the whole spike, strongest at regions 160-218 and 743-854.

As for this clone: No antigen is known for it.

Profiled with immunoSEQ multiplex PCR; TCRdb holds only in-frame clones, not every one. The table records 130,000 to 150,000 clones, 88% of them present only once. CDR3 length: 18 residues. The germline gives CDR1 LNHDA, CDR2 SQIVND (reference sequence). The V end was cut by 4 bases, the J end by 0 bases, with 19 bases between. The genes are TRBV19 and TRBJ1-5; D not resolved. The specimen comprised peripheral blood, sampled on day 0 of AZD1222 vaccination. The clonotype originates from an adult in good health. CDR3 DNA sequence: TGTGCCAGTAGTACCCGGTACGGATTGCTATATAGCAATCAGCCCCAGCATTTT. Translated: CASSTRYGLLYSNQPQHF.